These 2 T cell receptor beta chains originate from one sample sequenced in a study of T cell repertoires in cytomegalovirus infection. No antigen has been identified for these receptors. One entry per CDR3 protein results from TCRdb running MiXCR on the reads. Here the sample spans fewer than 900,000 distinct CDR3 sequences, almost 30% being singletons. Sequencing was performed on cultured CD8+ T cells from PBMCs, taken from culture after CMV antigen stimulation. These receptors originate from a human donor in good health (CMV status not recorded). Some clones in this sample may be carry-over from other donors' samples.

The chain joins TRBV5-6 to TRBJ1-1, with D tentatively TRBD1 (6 bases). The germline gives CDR1 SGHDT, CDR2 YYEEEE. The CDR3 extends over 15 amino acids. The ends were cut back, 0 bases at V and 4 bases at J, with 13 bases in the middle. The CDR3 here is CASSLGGGSGTEAFF. The CDR3 DNA sequence: TGTGCCAGCAGCTTGGGAGGGGGTTCGGGCACTGAAGCTTTCTTT.

This clonotype occurred a few times. V gene TRBV7-9 combines with J gene TRBJ1-2; 7 bases match TRBD1. The CDR3 spans 15 residues. The trim removed 1 base at V and 7 bases at J, leaving 9 bases unmatched. Germline loops: CDR1 SEHNR, CDR2 FQNEAQ (reference sequence). As DNA, the CDR3 is TGTGCCAGCAGCTTAGAGCCGTGGACAGGTGCTGGCTACACCTTC. Its protein is CASSLEPWTGAGYTF.